Each of the 12 T cell receptor beta chains below was sequenced from the same sample in a study of Graves' ophthalmopathy and Graves' hyperthyroidism. The authors amplified TCR beta CDR3 regions, and they did so from RNA transcripts for repertoire sequencing. HTBI primers were employed in first-round RT-PCR, then a second-round multiplex PCR followed. TCRdb itself ran the multiplex PCR reads through MiXCR, one entry per CDR3 protein. The top ten hold approximately 8.6% of the sample, which has 200,000 to 250,000 distinct CDR3 sequences, 29% seen once. Sequenced input: peripheral blood. The receptors were gathered from a man aged 50 or older with Graves' ophthalmopathy.

The chain combines TRBV6-2 or TRBV6-3 with TRBJ2-7; no clear D gene. CDR3 length: 11 residues. The V gene lost 4 bases and the J gene lost 7 bases, with 8 bases spanning the gap. In germline, CDR1 is MNHEY, CDR2 SVGEGT. The CDR3 region is CASSFRVEQYF. CDR3 bases: TGTGCCAGCAGTTTTCGAGTGGAGCAGTACTTC.

This clonotype was seen many times. The chain couples TRBV5-1 to TRBJ2-5; 7 bases are a match to TRBD2. The CDR3 has 13 residues. V was pared by 4 bases and J by 5 bases, with 5 bases of the junction left unmatched. CDR1 SGHRS and CDR2 YFSETQ come from the germline V gene. The CDR3 loop reads CASSRTRGETQYF. CDR3 coding DNA: TGCGCCAGCAGCCGGACTAGGGGTGAGACCCAGTACTTC.

This clonotype came up many times. The chain employs TRBV11-2 and TRBJ2-7; D call uncertain. V was cut by 0 bases and J by 2 bases, with 11 bases left in between. The CDR3 consists of 15 residues. Germline loops: CDR1 SGHAT, CDR2 FQNNGV. The CDR3 region has the DNA TGTGCCAGCAGCTTAGATCTAGGCGGTCCCTACGAGCAGTACTTC. Residues: CASSLDLGGPYEQYF.

This clonotype appeared many times. This chain joins TRBV4-3 and TRBJ2-7, with TRBD1 matching 9 bases. The CDR3 is 15 amino acids. Germline CDR1 reads LGHNA; CDR2 reads YSLEER. The trim removed 5 bases at V and 5 bases at J, leaving 10 bases unmatched. CDR3 in DNA: TGCGCCAGCAGCTTACAGGGGGCGGATGGGAACGAGCAGTACTTC. This translates into CASSLQGADGNEQYF.

This clonotype was counted many times. This rearrangement joins TRBV29-1 to TRBJ2-4; the match to TRBD2 covers 7 bases. V was clipped by 1 base and J by 1 base; unmatched bases: 4. The CDR3 loop spans 15 amino acids. Germline V CDR1 and CDR2: SQVTM, ANQGSEA. The CDR3 protein is CSVEGGEGAKNIQYF. DNA of the CDR3: TGCAGCGTTGAAGGAGGGGAGGGGGCCAAAAACATTCAGTACTTC.

This chain links TRBV9 with TRBJ1-5; tentative D call: TRBD1 (6 bases). The V gene lost 4 bases and the J gene lost 6 bases, with 14 bases spanning the gap. The germline gives CDR1 SGDLS, CDR2 YYNGEE. The CDR3 sequence is 14 residues long. CDR3 amino acids: CASSSTGYGQPQHF. CDR3 DNA: TGTGCCAGCAGCTCTACAGGGTATGGTCAGCCCCAGCATTTT.

This clonotype was seen repeatedly, ten times or more. The V call is TRBV27, the J call TRBJ1-1, with unresolved D. V was trimmed by 0 bases and J by 4 bases, leaving 6 bases between them. CDR1 is MNHEY and CDR2 is SMNVEV in the germline V gene (reference sequence). This CDR3 is 13 amino acids long. CDR3 residues: CASSLSRGTEAFF. CDR3 sequence (DNA): TGTGCCAGCAGTTTATCGAGAGGCACTGAAGCTTTCTTT.

The rearrangement joins TRBV19 to TRBJ1-6; weak D call: TRBD1 (6 bases). The ends were cut back, 6 bases at V and 8 bases at J, with 17 bases in the middle. Germline assignment: CDR1 LNHDA and CDR2 SQIVND (reference sequence). The CDR3 consists of 15 residues. The CDR3 DNA reads as TGTGCCAGTAGCCCCTTGGGGGGCGACGATTCACCCCTCCACTTT. It codes for CASSPLGGDDSPLHF.

In this sample, this clonotype turned up a few times. The chain is built from TRBV10-1 and TRBJ1-2, with 8 nucleotides matching TRBD1. Germline V CDR1 and CDR2: WNHNN, SYGVQD (reference sequence). CDR3 length: 13 amino acids. The V segment lost 4 bases and the J segment 4 bases; nucleotides outside the gene matches: 2. As DNA, the CDR3 is TGCGCCAGCAGTGCCGGGACAGGCTATGGCTACACCTTC. It specifies CASSAGTGYGYTF.

This clonotype was observed at least ten times. This sequence joins TRBV12-3 or TRBV12-4 and TRBJ2-7, with TRBD2 as a possible D gene (5 bases). The ends were cut back, 7 bases at V and 3 bases at J, with 16 bases in the middle. The CDR3 runs 14 residues. The CDR3 coding sequence is TGTGCCAGCAACTACTTTGGACTCTACTACGAGCAGTACTTC. Translating gives CASNYFGLYYEQYF.

This chain links TRBV19 with TRBJ1-1; 8 bases are a match to TRBD1. Per germline, CDR1 LNHDA and CDR2 SQIVND (reference sequence). The CDR3 length is 15 residues. Unmatched junction bases numbered 8, after V lost 6 bases and J lost 2 bases. CDR3 region: CASRDRERVNTEAFF. The CDR3, as DNA: TGTGCCAGTAGGGACAGGGAGAGGGTCAACACTGAAGCTTTCTTT. The full variable domain, in which reference TRBV19 and TRBJ1-1 provide the parts outside the CDR3, is DGGITQSPKYLFRKEGQNVTLSCEQNLNHDAMYWYRQDPGQGLRLIYYSQIVNDFQKGDIAEGYSVSREKKESFPLTVTSAQKNPTAFYLCASRDRERVNTEAFFGQGTRLTVV.

The chain joins TRBV5-1 to TRBJ2-5; 7 bases are a match to TRBD1. Trimming removed 3 bases from V and 1 base from J; junction bases left unmatched: 3. The germline CDR1 and CDR2 sequences are SGHRS and YFSETQ. The CDR3 has 14 amino acids. The CDR3 region is CASSSGDSQETQYF. CDR3 coding DNA: TGCGCCAGCAGCTCCGGGGACAGCCAAGAGACCCAGTACTTC.